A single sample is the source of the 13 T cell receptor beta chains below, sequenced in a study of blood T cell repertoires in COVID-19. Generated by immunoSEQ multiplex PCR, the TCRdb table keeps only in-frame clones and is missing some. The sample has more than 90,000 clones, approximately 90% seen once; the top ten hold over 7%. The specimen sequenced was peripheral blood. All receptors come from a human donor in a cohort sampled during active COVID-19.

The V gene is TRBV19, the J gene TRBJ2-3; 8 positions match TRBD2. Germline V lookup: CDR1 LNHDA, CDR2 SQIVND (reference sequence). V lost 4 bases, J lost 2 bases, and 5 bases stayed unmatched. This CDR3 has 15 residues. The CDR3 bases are TGTGCCAGTAGTACCGTAGCGGGAAACACAGATACGCAGTATTTT. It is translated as CASSTVAGNTDTQYF.

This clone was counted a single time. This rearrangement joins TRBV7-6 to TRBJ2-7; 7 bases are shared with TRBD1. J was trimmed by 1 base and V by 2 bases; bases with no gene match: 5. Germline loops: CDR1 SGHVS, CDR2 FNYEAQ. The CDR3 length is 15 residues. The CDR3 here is CASSLRSGGSYEQYF. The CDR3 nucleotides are TGTGCCAGCAGCTTACGGTCAGGGGGATCCTACGAGCAGTACTTC.

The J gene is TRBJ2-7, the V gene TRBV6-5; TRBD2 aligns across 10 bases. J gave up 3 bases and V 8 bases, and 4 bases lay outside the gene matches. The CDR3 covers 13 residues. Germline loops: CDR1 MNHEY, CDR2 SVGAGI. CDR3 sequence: CASSLAGSYEQYF. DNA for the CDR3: TGTGCCAGCTCACTAGCGGGGAGCTACGAGCAGTACTTC.

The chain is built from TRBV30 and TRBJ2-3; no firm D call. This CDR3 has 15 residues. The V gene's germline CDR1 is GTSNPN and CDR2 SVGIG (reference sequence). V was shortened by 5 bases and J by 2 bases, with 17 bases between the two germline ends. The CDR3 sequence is CAWGRRAGPTDTQYF. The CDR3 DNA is TGTGCCTGGGGACGACGCGCAGGTCCCACAGATACGCAGTATTTT.

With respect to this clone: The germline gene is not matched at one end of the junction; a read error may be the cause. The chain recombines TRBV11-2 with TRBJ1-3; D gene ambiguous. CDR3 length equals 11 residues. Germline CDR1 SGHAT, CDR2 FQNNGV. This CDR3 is CASSSVNTIYF. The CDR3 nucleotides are TGTGCCAGCAGCTCTGTAAACACCATATATTTT.

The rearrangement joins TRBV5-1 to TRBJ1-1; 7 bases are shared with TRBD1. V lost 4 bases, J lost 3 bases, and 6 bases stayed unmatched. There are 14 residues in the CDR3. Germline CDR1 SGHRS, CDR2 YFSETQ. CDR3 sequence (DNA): TGCGCCAGCAGCCAGACAGGGCTGGACACTGAAGCTTTCTTT. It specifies CASSQTGLDTEAFF.

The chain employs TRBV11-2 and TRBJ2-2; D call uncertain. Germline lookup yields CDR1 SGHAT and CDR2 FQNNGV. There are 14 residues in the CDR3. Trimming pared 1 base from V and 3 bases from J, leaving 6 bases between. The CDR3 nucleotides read TGTGCCAGCAGCTTAGGTCCCTACACCGGGGAGCTGTTTTTT. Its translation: CASSLGPYTGELFF.

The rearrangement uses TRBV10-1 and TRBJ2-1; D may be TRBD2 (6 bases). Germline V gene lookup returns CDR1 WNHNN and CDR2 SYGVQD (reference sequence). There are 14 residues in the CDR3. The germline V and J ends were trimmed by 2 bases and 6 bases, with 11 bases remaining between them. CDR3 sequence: CASSEVGRGNEQFF. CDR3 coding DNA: TGCGCCAGCAGTGAGGTAGGGCGGGGCAATGAGCAGTTCTTC.

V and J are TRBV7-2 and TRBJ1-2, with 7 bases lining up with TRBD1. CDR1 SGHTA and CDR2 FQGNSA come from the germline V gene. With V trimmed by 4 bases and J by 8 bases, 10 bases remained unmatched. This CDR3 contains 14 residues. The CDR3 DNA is TGTGCCAGCAGCTCCTACAGGGGTCATGGGGGCTACACCTTC. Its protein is CASSSYRGHGGYTF. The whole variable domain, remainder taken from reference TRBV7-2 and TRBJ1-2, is GAGVSQSPSNKVTEKGKDVELRCDPISGHTALYWYRQSLGQGLEFLIYFQGNSAPDKSGLPSDRFSAERTGGSVSTLTIQRTQQEDSAVYLCASSSYRGHGGYTFGSGTRLTVV.

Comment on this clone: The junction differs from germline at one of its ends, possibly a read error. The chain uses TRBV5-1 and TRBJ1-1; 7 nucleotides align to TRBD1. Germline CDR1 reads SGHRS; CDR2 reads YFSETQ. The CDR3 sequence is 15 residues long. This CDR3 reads CASSPSGTAGSESFF. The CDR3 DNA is TGCGCCAGCAGCCCCTCTGGGACAGCCGGTTCTGAATCTTTCTTT.

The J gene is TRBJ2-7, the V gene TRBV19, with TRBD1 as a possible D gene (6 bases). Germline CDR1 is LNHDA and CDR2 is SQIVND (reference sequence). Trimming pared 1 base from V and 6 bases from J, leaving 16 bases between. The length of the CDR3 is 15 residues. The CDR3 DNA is TGTGCCAGTAGTATAGTGTGGCAGGGGCTCGGCGAGCAGTACTTC. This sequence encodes CASSIVWQGLGEQYF.

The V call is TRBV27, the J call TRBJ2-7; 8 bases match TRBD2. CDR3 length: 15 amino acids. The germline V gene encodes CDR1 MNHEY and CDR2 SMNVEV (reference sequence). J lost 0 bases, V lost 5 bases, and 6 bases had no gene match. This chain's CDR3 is CASSPQRGSSYEQYF. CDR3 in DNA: TGTGCCAGCAGTCCCCAGCGGGGGAGCTCCTACGAGCAGTACTTC.

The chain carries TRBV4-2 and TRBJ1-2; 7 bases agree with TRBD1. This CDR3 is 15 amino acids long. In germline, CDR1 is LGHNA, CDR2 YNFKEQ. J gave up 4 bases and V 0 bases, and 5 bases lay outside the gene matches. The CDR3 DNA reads TGTGCCAGCAGCCAAGATCGCGGGGACAGCTATGGCTACACCTTC. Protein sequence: CASSQDRGDSYGYTF.